These 29 T cell receptor beta chains were all obtained from the same sample, sequenced in a study of blood T cell repertoires in COVID-19. Sequencing used immunoSEQ multiplex PCR; TCRdb keeps in-frame clones, though not all of them. The table shows around 220,000 clones, with roughly 82% occurring only once. Input material: peripheral blood. Every receptor here comes from an elderly woman with active or convalescent COVID-19.

V usage is TRBV24-1 and J usage is TRBJ1-6; 9 bases fit TRBD1. Per the germline V gene, CDR1 is KGHDR and CDR2 is SFDVKD. The trim removed 5 bases at V and 7 bases at J, leaving 5 bases unmatched. This CDR3 is 15 amino acids long. The CDR3 DNA follows: TGTGCCACCAGTGCGGGACAGGGAGGCAATTCACCCCTCCACTTT. Translation gives CATSAGQGGNSPLHF.

This clone was observed a single time. As DNA, the CDR3 is TGCGCCAGCAGTGAGTCGAAGGGGACAGGGGCCAGAGAAGCTTTCTTT. It specifies CASSESKGTGAREAFF. The chain is built from TRBV10-2 and TRBJ1-1; 10 bases align to TRBD1. With 0 bases clipped from V and 8 bases from J, the junction kept 9 bases outside the gene matches. CDR3 length: 16 amino acids. Germline V CDR1 and CDR2: WSHSY, SAAADI.

This chain links TRBV3-1 (or the pseudogene TRBV3-2) with TRBJ1-1; the match to TRBD1 covers 8 bases. Trimming at V came to 6 bases and at J to 4 bases, leaving 7 bases not matched to a gene. Germline CDR1 reads LGHDT; CDR2 reads YNNKEL (reference sequence). The CDR3 totals 14 residues. The CDR3 DNA follows: TGTGCCAGCAGTGGACAGGGCCGGGTCACTGAAGCTTTCTTT. Its protein product is CASSGQGRVTEAFF.

V is TRBV3-1 (or the pseudogene TRBV3-2) and J is TRBJ2-4, with a weak D call TRBD2 (7 bases). CDR3 size: 14 residues. V was pared by 4 bases and J by 7 bases, with 14 bases between. Germline CDR1 and CDR2: LGHDT and YNNKEL (reference sequence). The CDR3 is CASSPGDYSNIQYF. The CDR3 DNA follows: TGTGCCAGCAGCCCAGGGGACTATTCGAACATTCAGTACTTC.

Note on this clone: This CDR3 is also generated by other DNA sequences in the sample. The chain has TRBV12-3 or TRBV12-4 and TRBJ1-5, with D uncertain. This CDR3 spans 13 amino acids. V lost 1 base and J lost 7, with 8 bases in between. The CDR3 coding sequence is TGTGCCAGCAGTTTAGGGGGAGGACAGCCCCAGCATTTT. Amino acids: CASSLGGGQPQHF.

This clone was observed a few times. The genes are TRBV28 and TRBJ2-7; perhaps TRBD2 as D (6 bases). Germline assignment: CDR1 MDHEN and CDR2 SYDVKM. The CDR3 is 16 residues long. The V gene lost 3 bases and the J gene lost 8 bases, with 23 bases spanning the gap. Written as DNA, the CDR3 is TGTGCCAGCAGTTTTACCCTACGGAATGTCGGGGGTCAGCAGTACTTC. Translation: CASSFTLRNVGGQQYF.

This chain links TRBV29-1 with TRBJ1-1, with a possible D match to TRBD1 (5 bases). V was pared by 6 bases and J by 0 bases, with 14 bases between. Germline V gene lookup returns CDR1 SQVTM and CDR2 ANQGSEA. CDR3 length: 14 residues. The CDR3 sequence: CSVPVGVMNTEAFF. CDR3 DNA sequence: TGCAGCGTCCCCGTAGGGGTCATGAACACTGAAGCTTTCTTT. Full variable domain (outside the CDR3, taken from reference TRBV29-1 and TRBJ1-1): SAVISQKPSRDICQRGTSLTIQCQVDSQVTMMFWYRQQPGQSLTLIATANQGSEATYESGFVIDKFPISRPNLTFSTLTVSNMSPEDSSIYLCSVPVGVMNTEAFFGQGTRLTVV.

This chain connects TRBV21-1 to TRBJ2-2; TRBD1, the table's D call, was not compared with the DNA. TRBV21-1 is flagged as a pseudogene. CDR3 length: 16 residues. This CDR3 reads CASSKPPRGGPGELFF. Written as DNA, the CDR3 is TGTGCCAGCAGCAAGCCCCCCAGGGGTGGGCCCGGGGAGCTGTTTTTT.

This clone was found a few times. The gene calls are TRBV7-9 and TRBJ2-3, with 9 bases identical to TRBD2. Germline trimming cut 1 base from V and 7 bases from J; bases unmatched to any gene: 9. Germline-derived CDR1 and CDR2 are SEHNR and FQNEAQ (reference sequence). The CDR3 contains 16 residues. The CDR3 protein is CASSLELGLAGNTQYF. In DNA, the CDR3 is TGTGCCAGCAGCTTAGAATTGGGACTAGCTGGTAATACGCAGTATTTT.

This sequence joins TRBV18 and TRBJ1-5; 7 bases align to TRBD1. Trimming cost V 6 bases and J 7 bases; bases outside gene matches: 15. CDR3 length equals 16 residues. Germline V lookup: CDR1 KGHSH, CDR2 LQKENI. CDR3 coding DNA: TGTGCCAGCTCCCAGGGGATATCCACGACAGGGCAGCCCCAGCATTTT. Translation: CASSQGISTTGQPQHF.

The chain joins TRBV19 to TRBJ2-1, with 9 bases aligning to TRBD2. The CDR3 runs to 13 residues. Per germline, CDR1 LNHDA and CDR2 SQIVND (reference sequence). Unmatched junction bases numbered 4, after V lost 7 bases and J lost 6 bases. This chain's CDR3 is CASKGLAGNEQFF. DNA of the CDR3: TGTGCCAGTAAGGGACTAGCCGGCAATGAGCAGTTCTTC.

This rearrangement joins TRBV7-9 to TRBJ2-7; 9 bases fit TRBD2. The CDR3 contains 12 residues. V lost 11 bases and J lost 2; bases outside the gene matches: 4. The germline gives CDR1 SEHNR, CDR2 FQNEAQ (reference sequence). CDR3 residues: CAAGGLTYEQYF. Written as DNA, the CDR3 is TGTGCCGCGGGGGGGCTAACCTACGAGCAGTACTTC. Combining the CDR3 with reference TRBV7-9 and TRBJ2-7 gives the whole variable domain DTGVSQNPRHKITKRGQNVTFRCDPISEHNRLYWYRQTLGQGPEFLTYFQNEAQLEKSRLLSDRFSAERPKGSFSTLEIQRTEQGDSAMYLCAAGGLTYEQYFGPGTRLTVT.

J is TRBJ1-2 and V is TRBV2; the D is unclear. This CDR3 spans 10 amino acids. Germline CDR1 SNHLY, CDR2 FYNNEI. The ends were cut back, 8 bases at V and 3 bases at J, with 4 bases in the middle. The CDR3 here is CASRYYGYTF. The CDR3 nucleotides are TGTGCCAGCCGTTACTATGGCTACACCTTC.

This chain joins TRBV3-1 (or the pseudogene TRBV3-2) and TRBJ1-3; 7 nucleotides line up with TRBD1. The junction had 5 bases not matched to a gene; V was cut back by 1 base and J by 2 bases. The V gene's germline CDR1 is LGHDT and CDR2 YNNKEL (reference sequence). The CDR3 spans 16 residues. This CDR3 is CASSQGQGFAGNTIYF. In DNA, the CDR3 is TGTGCCAGCAGCCAAGGACAGGGCTTCGCTGGAAACACCATATATTTT.

The chain combines TRBV4-2 with TRBJ1-4; D is possibly TRBD1 (5 bases). Between the trimmed V and J ends, which lost 2 bases and 4 bases, there was a span of 17 bases. The CDR3 runs to 17 residues. Germline V CDR1 and CDR2: LGHNA, YNFKEQ. CDR3 nucleotides: TGTGCCAGCAGCCAAAGTTCCACCAGGGCCGGTAATGAAAAACTGTTTTTT. This gives the protein CASSQSSTRAGNEKLFF.

The chain is built from TRBV2 and TRBJ1-1, with D possibly matching TRBD1 (6 bases). CDR1 is SNHLY and CDR2 is FYNNEI in the germline V gene. V was trimmed by 6 bases and J by 1 base, leaving 9 bases between them. The CDR3 has 13 amino acids. CDR3 nucleotides: TGTGCCAGCAGGGACAGAACGAACACTGAAGCTTTCTTT. It is translated as CASRDRTNTEAFF.

V gene TRBV18 combines with J gene TRBJ2-7; D remains ambiguous. Germline values: CDR1 KGHSH, CDR2 LQKENI. The CDR3 spans 14 residues. Trimming pared 0 bases from V and 0 bases from J, leaving 6 bases between. The DNA of the CDR3 is TGTGCCAGCTCACCACCGAGGAGCTCCTACGAGCAGTACTTC. It codes for CASSPPRSSYEQYF.

The V and J genes are TRBV7-8 and TRBJ1-1; tentatively, D is TRBD1 (5 bases). The V end was cut by 1 base, the J end by 5 bases, with 17 bases between. The CDR3 runs to 16 residues. CDR1 is SGHVS, CDR2 FQNEAQ, per germline. This CDR3 reads CASSLVVWGRYTEAFF. CDR3 nucleotide sequence: TGTGCCAGCAGCTTAGTAGTTTGGGGGAGGTATACTGAAGCTTTCTTT. The entire variable domain, with the rest obtained from reference TRBV7-8 and TRBJ1-1, is as follows: GAGVSQSPRYKVAKRGQDVALRCDPISGHVSLFWYQQALGQGPEFLTYFQNEAQLDKSGLPSDRFFAERPEGSVSTLKIQRTQQEDSAVYLCASSLVVWGRYTEAFFGQGTRLTVV.

This chain connects TRBV28 to TRBJ2-7; 7 bases are shared with TRBD2. This CDR3 is 14 amino acids long. In germline, CDR1 is MDHEN, CDR2 SYDVKM. V gave up 6 bases and J gave up 3 bases; unmatched junction bases: 8. The CDR3 loop reads CASSPGGSDYEQYF. The CDR3, as DNA: TGTGCCAGCAGCCCGGGGGGTAGCGACTACGAGCAGTACTTC. Full variable domain (remainder filled in from reference TRBV28 and TRBJ2-7): DVKVTQSSRYLVKRTGEKVFLECVQDMDHENMFWYRQDPGLGLRLIYFSYDVKMKEKGDIPEGYSVSREKKERFSLILESASTNQTSMYLCASSPGGSDYEQYFGPGTRLTVT.

The rearrangement uses TRBV10-3 and TRBJ2-7; TRBD1 matches at 7 bases. V shed 3 bases, J shed 0 bases, and the junction held 8 bases outside the gene matches. The CDR3 has 16 amino acids. Germline lookup yields CDR1 ENHRY and CDR2 SYGVKD. The DNA of the CDR3 is TGTGCCATCAGTGAAGGTGGAAGGGGGCACTCCTACGAGCAGTACTTC. Amino acid sequence: CAISEGGRGHSYEQYF.

This chain links TRBV15 with TRBJ1-2, with D uncertain. This CDR3 comprises 13 residues. V was cut by 0 bases and J by 7 bases, with 9 bases left in between. Germline V lookup: CDR1 LNHNV, CDR2 YYDKDF (reference sequence). The CDR3 nucleotides are TGTGCCACCAGCAGAGATAGATTGCTTGGCTACACCTTC. Its translation is CATSRDRLLGYTF.

The chain carries TRBV30 and TRBJ1-2, with D hard to call. The CDR3 extends over 13 amino acids. Germline lookup yields CDR1 GTSNPN and CDR2 SVGIG (reference sequence). V lost 1 base, J lost 7 bases, and 13 bases lay in between. CDR3 sequence reads: CAWSASNSRGYTF. CDR3 nucleotide sequence: TGTGCCTGGAGTGCATCAAACTCGCGTGGCTACACCTTC.

The rearrangement links TRBV5-6 to TRBJ1-1, with 9 bases fitting TRBD1. Germline V CDR1 and CDR2: SGHDT, YYEEEE. The V segment lost 0 bases and the J segment 4 bases; nucleotides outside the gene matches: 4. This CDR3 region has 15 residues. The chain's CDR3 is CASSLVGDRATEAFF. The CDR3 bases are TGTGCCAGCAGCTTGGTCGGGGACAGGGCCACTGAAGCTTTCTTT.

The chain joins TRBV6-2 or TRBV6-3 to TRBJ1-1; 9 bases match TRBD1. This CDR3 has 15 residues. With V trimmed by 5 bases and J by 1 base, 5 bases remained unmatched. Per the germline V gene, CDR1 is MNHEY and CDR2 is SVGEGT. The CDR3 is CASSHGQGRNTEAFF. The CDR3 region has the DNA TGTGCCAGCAGTCACGGACAGGGGAGGAACACTGAAGCTTTCTTT.

The sample holds one count of this clone. This sequence joins TRBV30 and TRBJ1-3, with TRBD1 as a possible D gene (5 bases). The CDR3 loop spans 13 amino acids. V was clipped by 6 bases and J by 2 bases, with 11 bases between them. Germline V lookup: CDR1 GTSNPN, CDR2 SVGIG (reference sequence). Written as DNA, the CDR3 is TGTGCCTGCCAGGGAAATGCTGGAAACACCATATATTTT. Translated: CACQGNAGNTIYF.

This clone was counted many times. The rearrangement links TRBV5-6 to TRBJ2-2; 9 positions match TRBD1. This CDR3 is 13 amino acids long. Germline loops: CDR1 SGHDT, CDR2 YYEEEE. V trimming: 5 bases; J trimming: 7 bases; junction bases outside the gene matches: 3. This CDR3 is CASSRQGVGELFF. CDR3 bases: TGTGCCAGCAGTAGACAGGGGGTCGGGGAGCTGTTTTTT. Supplemented by reference TRBV5-6 and TRBJ2-2, the full variable domain reads DAGVTQSPTHLIKTRGQQVTLRCSPKSGHDTVSWYQQALGQGPQFIFQYYEEEERQRGNFPDRFSGHQFPNYSSELNVNALLLGDSALYLCASSRQGVGELFFGEGSRLTVL.

CDR3 residues: CASSPREGITKNIQYF. Here the CDR3 DNA reads TGTGCCAGCAGCCCCCGGGAGGGGATAACCAAAAACATTCAGTACTTC. The chain is built from TRBV7-8 and TRBJ2-4; TRBD2 agrees at 8 bases. V was clipped by 5 bases and J by 2 bases; unmatched bases: 8. Germline CDR1 and CDR2: SGHVS and FQNEAQ. CDR3 length: 16 amino acids. The whole variable domain, remainder taken from reference TRBV7-8 and TRBJ2-4, is GAGVSQSPRYKVAKRGQDVALRCDPISGHVSLFWYQQALGQGPEFLTYFQNEAQLDKSGLPSDRFFAERPEGSVSTLKIQRTQQEDSAVYLCASSPREGITKNIQYFGAGTRLSVL.

The chain joins TRBV7-2 to TRBJ1-1, with TRBD1 matching 7 bases. Trimming took 4 bases from V and 0 from J; bases not matched to a gene: 11. The germline gives CDR1 SGHTA, CDR2 FQGNSA. This CDR3 is built from 17 residues. This CDR3 reads CASSSIWAGGMNTEAFF. CDR3 bases: TGTGCCAGCAGCTCCATTTGGGCAGGGGGGATGAACACTGAAGCTTTCTTT.

The table lists this clone with a count of one. This rearrangement joins TRBV12-3 or TRBV12-4 to TRBJ2-7; 7 bases line up with TRBD1. This CDR3 region has 13 residues. V dropped 4 bases and J dropped 5; count of bases not matched to a gene: 5. The CDR3 DNA is TGTGCCAGCAGTTCCACAGGGGTGGACGAGCAGTACTTC. Its translation: CASSSTGVDEQYF.